This TCR beta chain is from a study of T cell repertoires in cytomegalovirus infection (dated by TCRdb to the late 2010s). Turning to the overall study: Donor HLA type was relevant to the analysis, as public TCR beta signatures indicated carriage of CMV infection together with the matching HLA type. Study-level results and caveats: Carriers of CMV infection plus the relevant HLA type were discriminated by the cumulative frequency of public TCR beta family members in the study cohort and in an independent roughly 350-donor cohort. In the ex vivo response, HLA-C-restricted CMV-specific TCR beta clonotypes were dominant, and in two of eight donors the single most frequent clonotype came from this HLA-C-restricted group.

This clonotype appeared a few times. There is no known antigen for this receptor. Qualities for individual bases were not recorded, and no much larger clone is one base off. The germline V gene sets CDR1 to SGHTA and CDR2 to FQGTGA. Taken from cysteine to phenylalanine, the CDR3 has 15 residues. Of all the DNA, just the CDR3 is kept, 45 bases in frame from base 1. V is pared back by 4 bases and J by 2 bases, with 14 bases lying between the germline termini. Sequencing was carried out with an Illumina HiSeq 1500. TCRdb passed the public sequencing reads through fastp at Q25 and MiXCR, retaining productive beta sequences. Each CDR3 protein appears once, grouped with its most common genes and DNA. This sample lists approximately 700,000 distinct CDR3 sequences; 35% were detected once. Around 2.8% of the sample comes from the top ten.

The TCR sequence derives from a human donor in good health (CMV status not recorded). Some clones in this sample may be carry-over from other donors' samples. This receptor chain uses TRBV7-3 and TRBJ1-1, with a tentative D gene TRBD1 over 6 matching bases. Sequencing was done on a sample of PBMCs. This receptor carries the CDR3 CASSSFGQINTEAFF. The DNA reads TGTGCCAGCAGCTCATTCGGACAGATCAACACTGAAGCTTTCTTT.